These T cell receptor beta chains were read from a single sample in a study of identical twins. TCRdb independently ran MiXCR on the 5' RACE reads; one entry per CDR3 protein. In the table there are hundreds of thousands of distinct CDR3 sequences, approximately 20% of which are singletons. This sample also belongs to another study, concerning yellow fever vaccine responses in identical twins.

The sequenced sample was CD4+ T cells sorted from blood. The receptor source for this set is a woman aged 18-30 years in good health. The CDR3 runs from the conserved cysteine through the conserved F or W.

J gene: TRBJ2-5
V gene: TRBV29-1
CDR3 protein: CSVEYTAETQYF

J gene: TRBJ2-7
V gene: TRBV3-1
CDR3 protein: CASSRAGTSGSYEQYF

J gene: TRBJ2-1
V gene: TRBV14
CDR3 protein: CASSQGNSYNEQFF

J gene: TRBJ2-1
V gene: TRBV5-1
CDR3 protein: CASSLGGTSGVGEQFF

J gene: TRBJ2-3
V gene: TRBV12-3/TRBV12-4
CDR3 protein: CASSFVGTQYF

J gene: TRBJ1-1
V gene: TRBV7-9
CDR3 protein: CASSPDNTEAFF

J gene: TRBJ2-2
V gene: TRBV7-9
CDR3 protein: CASSRRGTVNTGELFF

J gene: TRBJ1-2
V gene: TRBV27
CDR3 protein: CASSIHGTAYGYTF

J gene: TRBJ1-5
V gene: TRBV5-1
CDR3 protein: CASSLEGQNNQPQHF

J gene: TRBJ2-4
V gene: TRBV12-3/TRBV12-4
CDR3 protein: CASSTRLSFQYF

J gene: TRBJ1-4
V gene: TRBV29-1
CDR3 protein: CSVGGGASEKLFF

J gene: TRBJ1-1
V gene: TRBV21-1
CDR3 protein: CASSKMTPGSSTEAFF

J gene: TRBJ2-2
V gene: TRBV7-2
CDR3 protein: CASITGGSGWNTGELFF

J gene: TRBJ2-1
V gene: TRBV12-3/TRBV12-4
CDR3 protein: CASSVPGQGYNEQFF

J gene: TRBJ1-4
V gene: TRBV3-1
CDR3 protein: CASSQGGTNEKLFF

J gene: TRBJ2-2
V gene: TRBV7-2
CDR3 protein: CASRPRGLANTGELFF

J gene: TRBJ1-2
V gene: TRBV12-3/TRBV12-4
CDR3 protein: CASSLSNYGYTF

J gene: TRBJ2-1
V gene: TRBV7-6
CDR3 protein: CASSLVGSGGKRVEQFF

J gene: TRBJ1-4
V gene: TRBV5-1
CDR3 protein: CASSEGPSGATNEKLFF

J gene: TRBJ2-1
V gene: TRBV3-1
CDR3 protein: CASSQVSGISYNEQFF

J gene: TRBJ2-1
V gene: TRBV10-1
CDR3 protein: CASSDSGTISEQFF

J gene: TRBJ2-7
V gene: TRBV6-1
CDR3 protein: CASSETGPYEQYF

J gene: TRBJ2-1
V gene: TRBV7-2
CDR3 protein: CASSLGQRITSSYNEQFF

J gene: TRBJ2-2
V gene: TRBV5-1
CDR3 protein: CASSLGLGGTGELFF

J gene: TRBJ2-2
V gene: TRBV4-1
CDR3 protein: CASSRGLAFPTGELFF

J gene: TRBJ2-1
V gene: TRBV2
CDR3 protein: CASTGQGPYNEQFF

J gene: TRBJ2-5
V gene: TRBV24-1
CDR3 protein: CATSDPPGGREETQYF

J gene: TRBJ2-1
V gene: TRBV12-3/TRBV12-4
CDR3 protein: CASSSYNEQFF

J gene: TRBJ1-1
V gene: TRBV4-2
CDR3 protein: CASSQDTGRGNTEAFF

J gene: TRBJ2-4
V gene: TRBV20-1
CDR3 protein: CSARDQRTRDIQYF

J gene: TRBJ2-2
V gene: TRBV29-1
CDR3 protein: CSVESRLTTGANTGELFF

J gene: TRBJ2-5
V gene: TRBV3-1
CDR3 protein: CASSQEERAAQYF

J gene: TRBJ2-2
V gene: TRBV6-4
CDR3 protein: CASREDGSTGELFF

J gene: TRBJ2-2
V gene: TRBV12-3/TRBV12-4
CDR3 protein: CASSKTGVNTGELFF

J gene: TRBJ2-1
V gene: TRBV10-3
CDR3 protein: CAISESNNEQFF

J gene: TRBJ2-2
V gene: TRBV5-6
CDR3 protein: CASGTLVLCGELFF

J gene: TRBJ2-1
V gene: TRBV6-4
CDR3 protein: CASRPEEGSLEQFF

J gene: TRBJ2-5
V gene: TRBV3-1
CDR3 protein: CASSQDLGSKYQETQYF

J gene: TRBJ2-3
V gene: TRBV12-3/TRBV12-4
CDR3 protein: CASSFMGGGTDTQYF

J gene: TRBJ2-7
V gene: TRBV20-1
CDR3 protein: CSARSRLAGTYEQYF

J gene: TRBJ2-2
V gene: TRBV28
CDR3 protein: CASSPGVQGASIGELFF

J gene: TRBJ2-3
V gene: TRBV5-1
CDR3 protein: CASSFSRTSGIDTQYF

J gene: TRBJ2-5
V gene: TRBV6-1
CDR3 protein: CASSNGLRSQETQYF